This TCR beta chain is drawn from a study of blood T cell repertoires in COVID-19. Whole-study context: The samples span acute and convalescent COVID-19 from the United States, Italy and Spain.

V lost 1 base to trimming and J lost 5 bases; unmatched junction nucleotides: 5. The CDR3 loop spans 15 amino acids. CDR1 is SGHNT and CDR2 is YYREEE in the germline V gene (reference sequence). All enrollees were about 18 to 100 years old and from 20 to 25 US areas. Which cohort a participant joined came from the clinical history participants gave. In the source study's methods: Amplifying reference gene primers gave estimates of nucleated cell counts. TCRdb keeps only in-frame clones here, not all; method: immunoSEQ multiplex PCR. Clonal size and the V and J genes are those of that table, whereas D and trimming came from the DNA. The sample lists about 240,000 clones, approximately 86% occurring once. This clone came up once.

The V call is TRBV5-4, the J call TRBJ2-1, with 8 nucleotides matching TRBD1. Sequenced input: PBMCs or T cells enriched from blood (not recorded which). This TCR was sampled from a middle-aged woman with acute COVID-19. CDR3 in DNA: TGTGCCAGCAGCTTGCCGGACAGGGATAACAATGAGCAGTTCTTC. Translated, it gives CASSLPDRDNNEQFF.